Sequencing of this TCR beta chain was carried out in a study of blood T cell repertoires in COVID-19. Across the study: Acute and convalescent COVID-19 samples came from the United States, Italy and Spain. Nucleic acid was either cDNA or gDNA, and it came from T cells, B-cell-depleted T cells, or PBMCs.

The CDR3 is 17 residues long. V lost 4 bases, J lost 1 base, and 8 bases stayed unmatched. CDR1 and CDR2 (germline): LGHNT, FRNRAP. Original analysis: Researchers report that nucleated cell counts were estimated from reference gene primer amplification. Assay: immunoSEQ multiplex PCR; the TCRdb copy retains only in-frame clones and omits some. V and J calls and clone size are those listed in that table; D and trimming were worked out from the DNA. Among more than 95,000 clones listed, more than 75% were seen once. The sequencing input was peripheral blood. The chain links TRBV12-5 to TRBJ2-2; 8 bases map to TRBD1. The receptor was derived from a man between 50 and 59 years old with acute or convalescent COVID-19. The CDR3 region is CASGWRSDRENTGELFF. The CDR3 DNA follows: TGTGCTAGTGGTTGGAGATCGGACAGGGAGAACACCGGGGAGCTGTTTTTT.